The 15 T cell receptor beta chains reported below all come from one sample, sequenced in a study of blood T cell repertoires in COVID-19. The data were produced by immunoSEQ multiplex PCR, yet TCRdb's version contains in-frame clones alone and is incomplete. The sample includes fewer than 400,000 clones, about 87% of them seen just once. Sequencing was carried out using PBMCs or T cells enriched from blood (not recorded which). All receptors come from a woman between 45 and 60 years old who had recovered from COVID-19.

This clone was seen only once. The chain couples TRBV2 to TRBJ1-5; weak D call: TRBD1 (6 bases). The CDR3 contains 13 residues. Trimming removed 8 bases from V and 7 bases from J, with 15 bases in between. Germline CDR1 reads SNHLY; CDR2 reads FYNNEI. The CDR3 sequence is CASQDSVLQPQHF. The CDR3 DNA reads as TGTGCCAGCCAGGACAGTGTATTGCAGCCCCAGCATTTT.

This clone was seen just once. The chain couples TRBV7-4 to TRBJ1-2, with unresolved D. The V end was cut by 10 bases, the J end by 5 bases, with 20 bases between. Looked up from germline, CDR1 is SGHVT and CDR2 is SQSDAQ. CDR3 length equals 14 residues. In DNA form, the CDR3 reads TGTGCCATCACCCATGTGTGGAGGGTGTATGGCTACACCTTC. Protein: CAITHVWRVYGYTF. Full variable domain (rest looked up from reference TRBV7-4 and TRBJ1-2): GAGVSQSPRYKVAKRGRDVALRCDSISGHVTLYWYRQTLGQGSEVLTYSQSDAQRDKSGRPSGRFSAERPERSVSTLKIQRTEQGDSAVYLCAITHVWRVYGYTFGSGTRLTVV.

The V call is TRBV7-9, the J call TRBJ1-6; the D gene is possibly TRBD1 (6 bases). This CDR3 is 17 amino acids long. Per germline, CDR1 SEHNR and CDR2 FQNEAQ (reference sequence). Trimming stripped 5 bases from V and 5 bases from J, with 19 bases between. The CDR3 sequence: CASSPYGAHRDNSPLHF. In DNA, the CDR3 is TGTGCCAGCAGCCCATATGGGGCCCACAGGGATAATTCACCCCTCCACTTT. The variable domain in full, with the rest retrieved from reference TRBV7-9 and TRBJ1-6, is DTGVSQNPRHKITKRGQNVTFRCDPISEHNRLYWYRQTLGQGPEFLTYFQNEAQLEKSRLLSDRFSAERPKGSFSTLEIQRTEQGDSAMYLCASSPYGAHRDNSPLHFGNGTRLTVT.

The chain links TRBV11-2 to TRBJ2-1, with 7 nucleotides matching TRBD2. CDR1 SGHAT and CDR2 FQNNGV come from the germline V gene. The CDR3 has 16 amino acids. The junction had 10 bases not matched to a gene; V was cut back by 5 bases and J by 3 bases. The CDR3 is CASSPLRASGYNEQFF. The CDR3 region has the DNA TGTGCCAGCAGCCCCCTGAGGGCTAGCGGCTACAATGAGCAGTTCTTC.

The rearrangement uses TRBV18 and TRBJ2-1, with D possibly being TRBD2 (6 bases). The CDR3 length is 17 residues. The V end was cut by 6 bases, the J end by 7 bases, with 25 bases between. Germline CDR1 reads KGHSH; CDR2 reads LQKENI. The CDR3 region has the DNA TGTGCCAGCTCGCGAAGATACCGGGACCTCGGGGGAAATGAGCAGTTCTTC. Its translation is CASSRRYRDLGGNEQFF.

The V call is TRBV2, the J call TRBJ1-4; 7 bases are shared with TRBD1. The V gene end was trimmed by 8 bases and the J gene end by 3 bases; junction bases not matched to a gene: 9. The CDR3 runs to 15 residues. Germline V gene data show CDR1 as SNHLY and CDR2 as FYNNEI. The CDR3 sequence: CASAKTGTANEKLFF. CDR3 nucleotide sequence: TGTGCCAGCGCCAAGACAGGGACGGCTAATGAAAAACTGTTTTTT.

V and J are TRBV21-1 and TRBJ1-2; the tabulated D call, TRBD1, remains unverified against the DNA. TRBV21-1 is classified as a pseudogene. This CDR3 is built from 15 residues. In nucleotides, the CDR3 is TGTGCCAGCAGCAAAGACGGACGCAGGGGCGATGGCTACACCTTC. It yields the protein CASSKDGRRGDGYTF.

This chain links TRBV9 with TRBJ1-3; 7 nucleotides align to TRBD1. This CDR3 has 15 residues. V lost 4 bases to trimming and J lost 3 bases; unmatched junction nucleotides: 7. Germline CDR1 SGDLS, CDR2 YYNGEE. The CDR3 is CASSLRQGYGNTIYF. DNA for the CDR3: TGTGCCAGCAGCCTTCGACAGGGATATGGAAACACCATATATTTT.

The sample holds a few counts of this clone. This chain links TRBV21-1 with TRBJ1-5; the table gives TRBD1 as D, unverified against the DNA. TRBV21-1 is marked as a pseudogene. The CDR3 is made up of 19 amino acids. Here the CDR3 reads CASSTVVPGQDDSNQPQHF. CDR3 nucleotide sequence: TGTGCCAGCAGCACCGTAGTCCCGGGACAGGACGATAGCAATCAGCCCCAGCATTTT.

The chain has TRBV3-1 (or the pseudogene TRBV3-2) and TRBJ1-3, with TRBD1 identical over 8 bases. This CDR3 region has 16 residues. Germline V CDR1 and CDR2: LGHDT, YNNKEL (reference sequence). Losses at the gene ends were 2 bases for V and 0 bases for J; bases not matched to a gene: 3. This chain's CDR3 is CASSQRDRISGNTIYF. The CDR3 region has the DNA TGTGCCAGCAGCCAACGGGACAGGATCTCTGGAAACACCATATATTTT.

V gene TRBV28 combines with J gene TRBJ2-2, with a tentative D call TRBD2 (5 bases). Trimming removed 6 bases at V and 1 base at J, with 18 bases between. CDR1 MDHEN and CDR2 SYDVKM come from the germline V gene. This CDR3 has 17 amino acids. The CDR3 coding sequence is TGTGCCAGCAGATCTAGCTTCCAGAAGCAGAACACCGGGGAGCTGTTTTTT. Its translation is CASRSSFQKQNTGELFF.

The V call is TRBV7-6, the J call TRBJ2-1, with a weak D call TRBD2 (7 bases). The CDR3 length is 17 residues. Germline assignment: CDR1 SGHVS and CDR2 FNYEAQ. V lost 0 bases and J lost 0, with 12 bases in between. The CDR3 DNA reads TGTGCCAGCAGCTTAGCGGGGGGGCTGGGCTCCTACAATGAGCAGTTCTTC. This codes for CASSLAGGLGSYNEQFF.

The chain recombines TRBV3-1 (or the pseudogene TRBV3-2) with TRBJ2-7; 9 nucleotides align to TRBD2. The CDR3 loop spans 12 amino acids. Per the germline V gene, CDR1 is LGHDT and CDR2 is YNNKEL (reference sequence). V shed 1 base and J 12 bases; nucleotides not matched to a gene: 4. The CDR3 DNA is TGTGCCAGCAGCCAAGCTAGCGGGGTAATGTACTTC. As protein: CASSQASGVMYF.

The rearrangement joins TRBV6-5 to TRBJ1-2, with TRBD1 matching 7 bases. Germline loops: CDR1 MNHEY, CDR2 SVGAGI. The CDR3 has 14 amino acids. Trimming at V came to 5 bases and at J to 2 bases, leaving 5 bases not matched to a gene. The CDR3 DNA is TGTGCCAGCAGTAGGGACAGCACCAACTATGGCTACACCTTC. Amino acid sequence: CASSRDSTNYGYTF.

This clone was observed a handful of times. The chain has TRBV23-1 and TRBJ2-7; 7 bases align to TRBD2. TRBV23-1 is an open reading frame whose function is uncertain. The ends lost 8 bases at V and 1 base at J; junction bases unmatched: 11. The CDR3 spans 15 residues. The CDR3 sequence: CASVLGEGRSYEQYF. The CDR3 DNA sequence: TGCGCCAGCGTCCTCGGGGAGGGCCGTTCCTACGAGCAGTACTTC.